The rows below give T cell receptor beta chains drawn from one sample of a study of T cells in Graves' hyperthyroidism and ophthalmopathy. MiXCR was run by TCRdb on the multiplex PCR reads, yielding one entry per CDR3 protein. Found here are some 500,000 distinct CDR3 sequences, over 13% of them singletons; the top ten hold under 20%. Sequenced sample: blood. The receptor source for this set is a woman under 30 with Graves' hyperthyroidism. CDR3s include the opening cysteine and the closing phenylalanine or tryptophan. D genes are given only for firm matches. Clone size appears in some rows only: once, few, many, or a class for an expanded clone.

V gene: TRBV6-2/TRBV6-3; J gene: TRBJ2-3; D gene: TRBD2; clone size: NA; CDR3 protein: CASSRTSGGGSRSTDTQYF; CDR3 DNA: TGTGCCAGCAGCCGGACTAGTGGGGGGGGTTCCAGAAGCACAGATACGCAGTATTTT
V gene: TRBV29-1; J gene: TRBJ2-3; D gene: NA; clone size: many; CDR3 protein: CSVVPTGTDTQYF; CDR3 DNA: TGCAGCGTTGTCCCGACAGGCACAGATACGCAGTATTTT
V gene: TRBV30; J gene: TRBJ1-5; D gene: NA; clone size: many; CDR3 protein: CAWSGRDDQPQHF; CDR3 DNA: TGTGCCTGGAGTGGAAGGGATGATCAGCCCCAGCATTTT
V gene: TRBV7-9; J gene: TRBJ2-1; D gene: TRBD1; clone size: few; CDR3 protein: CASSLARTGGYNEQFF; CDR3 DNA: TGTGCCAGCAGCTTAGCTAGGACAGGGGGGTACAATGAGCAGTTCTTC
V gene: TRBV12-3/TRBV12-4; J gene: TRBJ2-3; D gene: TRBD2; clone size: NA; CDR3 protein: CASSGILAGTSDTQYF; CDR3 DNA: TGTGCCAGCAGTGGGATCCTAGCGGGAACGTCAGATACGCAGTATTTT
V gene: TRBV7-3; J gene: TRBJ2-6; D gene: NA; clone size: NA; CDR3 protein: CASSLWGGAGGRSSGANVLTF; CDR3 DNA: TGTGCCAGCAGCTTATGGGGGGGGGCAGGGGGCAGGAGCTCTGGGGCCAACGTCCTGACTTTC
V gene: TRBV24-1; J gene: TRBJ1-5; D gene: NA; clone size: many; CDR3 protein: CATSGGQGLNQPQHF; CDR3 DNA: TGTGCCACCAGCGGGGGCCAGGGCCTGAATCAGCCCCAGCATTTT
V gene: TRBV9; J gene: TRBJ2-1; D gene: TRBD2; clone size: many; CDR3 protein: CASSPRLGLAGTSYNEQFF; CDR3 DNA: TGTGCCAGCAGCCCTCGACTTGGACTAGCGGGAACATCCTACAATGAGCAGTTCTTC
V gene: TRBV7-3; J gene: TRBJ1-2; D gene: NA; clone size: many; CDR3 protein: CASSPGTSLDYGYTF; CDR3 DNA: TGTGCCAGCAGCCCCGGGACCTCTTTGGACTATGGCTACACCTTC
V gene: TRBV3-1; J gene: TRBJ2-1; D gene: NA; clone size: NA; CDR3 protein: CASSPPVAVGLSQFF; CDR3 DNA: TGTGCCAGCAGCCCGCCGGTGGCAGTGGGACTTTCGCAGTTCTTC
V gene: TRBV14; J gene: TRBJ2-1; D gene: NA; clone size: NA; CDR3 protein: CASSLRGIYNEQFF; CDR3 DNA: TGTGCCAGCAGCCTCCGCGGGATCTACAATGAGCAGTTCTTC
V gene: TRBV29-1; J gene: TRBJ2-1; D gene: NA; clone size: few; CDR3 protein: CSVPDWRGNNEQFF; CDR3 DNA: TGCAGCGTCCCCGACTGGAGGGGGAACAATGAGCAGTTCTTC
V gene: TRBV2; J gene: TRBJ1-6; D gene: NA; clone size: many; CDR3 protein: CASSAQGRYNSPLHF; CDR3 DNA: TGTGCCAGCAGCGCCCAGGGGCGGTATAATTCACCCCTCCACTTT
V gene: TRBV14; J gene: TRBJ2-1; D gene: TRBD1; clone size: many; CDR3 protein: CASSGSPGTASYNEQFF; CDR3 DNA: TGTGCCAGCAGCGGCTCTCCCGGGACAGCCAGCTACAATGAGCAGTTCTTC
V gene: TRBV19; J gene: TRBJ2-2; D gene: TRBD2; clone size: few; CDR3 protein: CASTHPKPGTSTGELFF; CDR3 DNA: TGTGCCAGTACTCACCCTAAGCCCGGGACTAGTACCGGGGAGCTGTTTTTT
V gene: TRBV24-1; J gene: TRBJ1-5; D gene: TRBD1; clone size: NA; CDR3 protein: CATSDTRGYSNQPQHF; CDR3 DNA: TGTGCCACCAGTGATACCAGGGGGTATAGCAATCAGCCCCAGCATTTT
V gene: TRBV10-3; J gene: TRBJ2-6; D gene: TRBD1; clone size: many; CDR3 protein: CAISESQGQGVSGANVLTF; CDR3 DNA: TGTGCCATCAGTGAGTCTCAGGGACAGGGTGTTTCTGGGGCCAACGTCCTGACTTTC
V gene: TRBV4-2; J gene: TRBJ2-3; D gene: TRBD2; clone size: once; CDR3 protein: CASSPRDSGSREVADTQYF; CDR3 DNA: TGTGCCAGCAGCCCCCGGGATAGCGGGAGTAGAGAGGTTGCAGATACGCAGTATTTT
V gene: TRBV29-1; J gene: TRBJ1-2; D gene: NA; clone size: many; CDR3 protein: CSVEPGDHYGYTF; CDR3 DNA: TGCAGCGTTGAACCAGGGGACCACTATGGCTACACCTTC
V gene: TRBV24-1; J gene: TRBJ1-2; D gene: TRBD1; clone size: many; CDR3 protein: CATSDDDRGLYGYTF; CDR3 DNA: TGTGCCACCAGTGATGACGACAGGGGTTTATATGGCTACACCTTC
V gene: TRBV5-1; J gene: TRBJ2-1; D gene: NA; clone size: many; CDR3 protein: CASSLWGLPDNEQFF; CDR3 DNA: TGCGCCAGCAGCTTGTGGGGACTTCCAGACAATGAGCAGTTCTTC
V gene: TRBV19; J gene: TRBJ1-1; D gene: NA; clone size: NA; CDR3 protein: CASSIQGSTEAFF; CDR3 DNA: TGTGCCAGTAGTATCCAGGGAAGCACTGAAGCTTTCTTT
V gene: TRBV12-3/TRBV12-4; J gene: TRBJ1-2; D gene: NA; clone size: many; CDR3 protein: CASSRPPGSTKVSNYGYTF; CDR3 DNA: TGTGCCAGCAGTCGACCTCCGGGCTCCACCAAGGTTTCTAACTATGGCTACACCTTC
V gene: TRBV3-1; J gene: TRBJ1-4; D gene: TRBD1; clone size: NA; CDR3 protein: CASRHSTLGQDLLFF; CDR3 DNA: TGTGCCAGCAGACATTCTACCTTAGGACAGGACCTACTGTTTTTT
V gene: TRBV28; J gene: TRBJ2-7; D gene: NA; clone size: few; CDR3 protein: CASSSGTPNYYEQYF; CDR3 DNA: TGTGCCAGCAGTTCGGGGACCCCCAATTACTACGAGCAGTACTTC
V gene: TRBV2; J gene: TRBJ2-2; D gene: NA; clone size: many; CDR3 protein: CASSDRAGTGELFF; CDR3 DNA: TGTGCCAGCAGTGACAGGGCCGGCACCGGGGAGCTGTTTTTT
V gene: TRBV6-2/TRBV6-3; J gene: TRBJ2-2; D gene: NA; clone size: NA; CDR3 protein: CASSGRNTGELFF; CDR3 DNA: TGTGCCAGCAGTGGGCGGAACACCGGGGAGCTGTTTTTT
V gene: TRBV12-3/TRBV12-4; J gene: TRBJ2-7; D gene: TRBD1; clone size: NA; CDR3 protein: CASSLGDRRSYEQYF; CDR3 DNA: TGTGCCAGCAGTTTGGGGGACAGGCGCTCCTACGAGCAGTACTTC
V gene: TRBV6-1; J gene: TRBJ2-4; D gene: NA; clone size: many; CDR3 protein: CASSPSPDSFKDIQYF; CDR3 DNA: TGTGCCAGCAGTCCCTCGCCGGATAGTTTTAAAGACATTCAGTACTTC
V gene: TRBV30; J gene: TRBJ1-2; D gene: TRBD1; clone size: many; CDR3 protein: CAWSPTGQGANYGYTF; CDR3 DNA: TGTGCCTGGAGTCCCACGGGACAGGGGGCAAACTATGGCTACACCTTC
V gene: TRBV18; J gene: TRBJ1-3; D gene: NA; clone size: many; CDR3 protein: CASSPIQDLTGNTIYF; CDR3 DNA: TGTGCCAGCTCACCAATACAGGACCTTACTGGAAACACCATATATTTT
V gene: TRBV20-1; J gene: TRBJ2-7; D gene: NA; clone size: many; CDR3 protein: CSARGVGGTYEQYF; CDR3 DNA: TGCAGTGCTAGGGGAGTGGGCGGGACTTACGAGCAGTACTTC
V gene: TRBV12-3/TRBV12-4; J gene: TRBJ1-4; D gene: NA; clone size: many; CDR3 protein: CATAWDIDENLFF; CDR3 DNA: TGTGCCACCGCGTGGGACATCGATGAAAATCTGTTTTTT
V gene: TRBV6-4; J gene: TRBJ2-3; D gene: NA; clone size: few; CDR3 protein: CASSDVSGADTQYF; CDR3 DNA: TGTGCCAGCAGTGACGTGTCGGGTGCAGATACGCAGTATTTT
V gene: TRBV6-5; J gene: TRBJ2-1; D gene: NA; clone size: NA; CDR3 protein: CASSYSIGVGLGLSNEQFF; CDR3 DNA: TGTGCCAGCAGTTACTCGATCGGTGTGGGGCTTGGACTTTCCAATGAGCAGTTCTTC
V gene: TRBV7-9; J gene: TRBJ2-2; D gene: NA; clone size: NA; CDR3 protein: CASSRRETGELFF; CDR3 DNA: TGTGCCAGCAGCCGACGGGAAACCGGGGAGCTGTTTTTT
V gene: TRBV9; J gene: TRBJ2-5; D gene: NA; clone size: many; CDR3 protein: CASSAKDGETQYF; CDR3 DNA: TGTGCCAGCAGCGCAAAAGACGGGGAGACCCAGTACTTC
V gene: TRBV19; J gene: TRBJ2-4; D gene: NA; clone size: NA; CDR3 protein: CASSLTETVPLTKNIQYF; CDR3 DNA: TGTGCCAGTAGCCTGACAGAAACAGTTCCCCTAACCAAAAACATTCAGTACTTC